Here is one T cell receptor (beta chain) with its context. This record comes from a study of blood T cell repertoires in COVID-19. Whole-study context: Specimens from acute and convalescent COVID-19 originated in the United States, Italy and Spain. T cells, B-cell-depleted T cells, or PBMCs provided the cDNA or gDNA that served as material.

There are 14 residues in the CDR3. Germline CDR1 MGHDK, CDR2 SYGVNS. The ends lost 5 bases at V and 7 bases at J; junction bases unmatched: 4. Authors' processing steps: Amplification with reference gene primers provided the estimates of nucleated cell counts. Method: immunoSEQ multiplex PCR; TCRdb's copy keeps in-frame clones and lacks some. That table supplies the V and J calls and clone size; D and trimming were determined from the DNA. The sample has around 140,000 clones, 75% to 85% seen once. This sequence originates from a man aged 55 to 69 with active or convalescent COVID-19. The chain carries TRBV25-1 and TRBJ2-2; 10 positions match TRBD1. The sample taken for sequencing was peripheral blood. The CDR3 sequence: CASSRQGAGGELFF. The DNA for the CDR3 is TGTGCCAGCAGTAGACAGGGGGCCGGCGGGGAGCTGTTTTTT.